These 16 T cell receptor beta chains were all obtained from the same sample, sequenced in a study of T cell responses to AZD1222 COVID-19 vaccine. TCRdb's table, derived via immunoSEQ multiplex PCR, lists solely in-frame clones and lacks some. The sample lists over 150,000 clones; about 90% were seen once. Sample: peripheral blood, taken on day 0 of AZD1222 vaccination. The receptors were sampled from an adult in good health.

This clone was found a few times. CDR3 residues: CASSQDRGDLLAKNIQYF. CDR3 nucleotide sequence: TGTGCCAGCAGCCAAGATAGGGGAGACCTCCTAGCCAAAAACATTCAGTACTTC. The chain has TRBV3-1 (or the pseudogene TRBV3-2) and TRBJ2-4; D could derive from TRBD1 or TRBD2 (5 bases each). The germline CDR1 and CDR2 sequences are LGHDT and YNNKEL (reference sequence). The CDR3 is 18 residues long. V lost 0 bases and J 0 bases, leaving 15 bases between the germline ends.

V gene TRBV5-1 combines with J gene TRBJ1-2; 8 bases line up with TRBD1. The germline gives CDR1 SGHRS, CDR2 YFSETQ. The CDR3 has 14 amino acids. V shed 4 bases, J shed 2 bases, and the junction held 4 bases outside the gene matches. CDR3 loop: CASSQGDRNYGYTF. CDR3 sequence (DNA): TGCGCCAGCAGCCAAGGGGACAGGAACTATGGCTACACCTTC. The full variable domain, completed using reference TRBV5-1 and TRBJ1-2, is KAGVTQTPRYLIKTRGQQVTLSCSPISGHRSVSWYQQTPGQGLQFLFEYFSETQRNKGNFPGRFSGRQFSNSRSEMNVSTLELGDSALYLCASSQGDRNYGYTFGSGTRLTVV.

This clone occurred once. In DNA, the CDR3 is TGTGCCAGCAGCCAAGGTAATAGCGGGAGGAATGAGCAGTTCTTC. Its protein product is CASSQGNSGRNEQFF. The chain joins TRBV4-2 to TRBJ2-1, with 10 bases aligning to TRBD2. The germline CDR1 and CDR2 sequences are LGHNA and YNFKEQ. After removal of 1 base from V and 7 bases from J, the junction contained 4 bases not matched to a gene. This CDR3 is 15 amino acids long.

J is TRBJ1-2 and V is TRBV18, with TRBD1 identical over 8 bases. Trimming removed 3 bases from V and 3 bases from J; junction bases left unmatched: 6. In germline, CDR1 is KGHSH, CDR2 LQKENI. This CDR3 has 15 amino acids. CDR3 loop: CASSPYGQGHYGYTF. The DNA for the CDR3 is TGTGCCAGCTCACCCTACGGACAGGGTCACTATGGCTACACCTTC.

This chain joins TRBV4-3 and TRBJ1-2; D perhaps matches TRBD1 (6 bases). The V and J ends lost 4 bases and 0 bases respectively, with 12 bases between them. Germline V gene lookup returns CDR1 LGHNA and CDR2 YSLEER. The CDR3 is 15 residues long. The chain's CDR3 is CASSPGQSSNYGYTF. For the CDR3, the DNA is TGCGCCAGCAGCCCCGGACAGTCGTCTAACTATGGCTACACCTTC.

The chain joins TRBV19 to TRBJ1-3, with a tentative D call TRBD1 (5 bases). V lost 10 bases to trimming and J lost 3 bases, with 19 bases between them. The germline gives CDR1 LNHDA, CDR2 SQIVND (reference sequence). This CDR3 spans 15 amino acids. The DNA for the CDR3 is TGTGCCACCGCTAAAGAGGGGCGAAGTGGAAACACCATATATTTT. Translation: CATAKEGRSGNTIYF.

The genes are TRBV5-4 and TRBJ2-1; 12 bases line up with TRBD2. Germline CDR1 and CDR2: SGHNT and YYREEE (reference sequence). The CDR3 consists of 16 residues. With V trimmed by 0 bases and J by 8 bases, 6 bases remained unmatched. CDR3: CASSLGLAGGLDEQFF. The CDR3 coding sequence is TGTGCCAGCAGCTTGGGGCTAGCGGGAGGGCTGGATGAGCAGTTCTTC. The whole variable domain, filled in from reference TRBV5-4 and TRBJ2-1, reads ETGVTQSPTHLIKTRGQQVTLRCSSQSGHNTVSWYQQALGQGPQFIFQYYREEENGRGNFPPRFSGLQFPNYSSELNVNALELDDSALYLCASSLGLAGGLDEQFFGPGTRLTVL.

This chain links TRBV19 with TRBJ1-4; perhaps TRBD1 as D (5 bases). Looked up from germline, CDR1 is LNHDA and CDR2 is SQIVND (reference sequence). The CDR3 runs to 15 residues. Trimming cost V 6 bases and J 3 bases, with 14 bases left between them. This CDR3 reads CASSLFGTSNEKLFF. CDR3 bases: TGTGCCAGTAGCCTCTTCGGGACTTCTAATGAAAAACTGTTTTTT.

The J gene is TRBJ2-1, the V gene TRBV28, with D perhaps TRBD2 (6 bases). The CDR3 runs to 12 residues. With 9 bases removed from V and 8 bases from J, the gap between germline ends came to 14 bases. CDR1 and CDR2 from the germline V gene are MDHEN and SYDVKM. The CDR3 DNA follows: TGTGCCAGTGGCGGGGCGCGGGATGAGCAGTTCTTC. Protein sequence: CASGGARDEQFF.

The CDR3 coding sequence is TGTGCCAGCTCACCAATGGTGAGAGAGACCCAGTACTTC. Protein: CASSPMVRETQYF. The chain is built from TRBV18 and TRBJ2-5; no firm D call. CDR3 length: 13 residues. From germline, CDR1 is KGHSH and CDR2 LQKENI. Trimming took off 2 bases at V and 4 bases at J, with 8 bases between the two ends.

This chain uses TRBV6-6 with TRBJ1-4, with a tentative D call TRBD1 (5 bases). Trimming shortened V by 6 bases and J by 7 bases, and 12 bases separated the two germline ends. Germline-derived CDR1 and CDR2 are MNHNY and SVGAGI (reference sequence). This CDR3 is 13 amino acids long. CDR3 amino acids: CASRGERGEKLFF. The CDR3 DNA follows: TGTGCCAGCAGGGGCGAAAGGGGTGAAAAACTGTTTTTT.

The chain is built from TRBV24-1 and TRBJ1-5; no clear D gene. CDR3 length equals 16 residues. Germline CDR1 and CDR2: KGHDR and SFDVKD. The V end was cut by 5 bases, the J end by 3 bases, with 16 bases between. CDR3 sequence (DNA): TGTGCCACCAGTGTTGGGGAGGGCAGACCCAATCAGCCCCAGCATTTT. As protein: CATSVGEGRPNQPQHF.

The V call is TRBV7-2, the J call TRBJ2-5; D is undetermined. The CDR3 runs to 15 residues. The V and J ends lost 5 bases and 4 bases respectively, with 17 bases between them. The germline CDR1 and CDR2 sequences are SGHTA and FQGNSA. CDR3 in DNA: TGTGCCAGCAGCCCCCGAAGCACAATTAGAGAGACCCAGTACTTC. Its protein product is CASSPRSTIRETQYF.

CDR3 in DNA: TGTGCCAGCAGCCCGGGGGCTAGCGGGAGGACAGATACGCAGTATTTT. It yields the protein CASSPGASGRTDTQYF. V gene TRBV4-2 combines with J gene TRBJ2-3, with TRBD2 matching 11 bases. Losses at the gene ends were 4 bases for V and 3 bases for J; bases not matched to a gene: 6. The CDR3 is made up of 16 amino acids. Looked up from germline, CDR1 is LGHNA and CDR2 is YNFKEQ.

This clone was counted a few times. V is TRBV30 and J is TRBJ1-5; TRBD1 agrees at 11 bases. V lost 1 base, J lost 4 bases, and 3 bases stayed unmatched. Germline V lookup: CDR1 GTSNPN, CDR2 SVGIG (reference sequence). CDR3 length: 15 amino acids. The CDR3 bases are TGTGCCTGGAGTGCGAGGGACAGGGGGAATCAGCCCCAGCATTTT. Amino acids: CAWSARDRGNQPQHF.

This clone was counted once. For the CDR3, the DNA is TGTGCCAGCAGTGAAGGGACAGGGGGCGCTCACACTGAAGCTTTCTTT. Its translation is CASSEGTGGAHTEAFF. The rearrangement joins TRBV25-1 to TRBJ1-1; TRBD1 agrees at 12 bases. The CDR3 loop spans 16 amino acids. V trimming: 2 bases; J trimming: 3 bases; junction bases outside the gene matches: 4. Germline V gene sequence: CDR1 MGHDK, CDR2 SYGVNS.